The 31 T cell receptor beta chains given below trace back to one sample, sequenced in a study of preoperative IRX-2 immunotherapy in early breast cancer. Treatment: preoperative locoregional IRX-2 cytokine immunotherapy. Assay: immunoSEQ multiplex PCR; the TCRdb copy retains only in-frame clones and omits some. This table has approximately 2,100 clones, around 66% appearing once. The source material was tumor tissue, sampled before IRX-2 immunotherapy. The receptors come from a human donor with breast cancer.

This chain joins TRBV14 and TRBJ1-2; D is undetermined. This CDR3 is built from 12 residues. V was trimmed by 4 bases and J by 0 bases, leaving 3 bases between them. Per germline, CDR1 SGHDN and CDR2 FVKESK. CDR3 residues: CASSPSNYGYTF. In DNA form, the CDR3 reads TGTGCCAGCAGCCCATCTAACTATGGCTACACCTTC.

The V and J genes are TRBV5-1 and TRBJ2-2; tentative D call: TRBD1 (7 bases). The CDR3 totals 16 residues. Looked up from germline, CDR1 is SGHRS and CDR2 is YFSETQ. V lost 5 bases, J lost 1 base, and 15 bases lay in between. The CDR3 loop reads CASRLQGGQNTGELFF. CDR3 in DNA: TGCGCCAGCAGACTGCAGGGGGGCCAGAACACCGGGGAGCTGTTTTTT.

The chain is built from TRBV5-1 and TRBJ2-5; 10 nucleotides align to TRBD2. The CDR3 is made up of 17 amino acids. The J segment lost 1 base and the V segment lost 0 bases, leaving 6 bases of the junction unmatched. The germline V gene encodes CDR1 SGHRS and CDR2 YFSETQ. The CDR3 DNA reads TGCGCCAGCAGCTTGGCCGGGCTAGCGGGGGTCCAAGAGACCCAGTACTTC. This translates into CASSLAGLAGVQETQYF.

The chain is built from TRBV6-8 and TRBJ1-2; TRBD1 is a possible D gene (5 bases). V was clipped by 2 bases and J by 2 bases, with 12 bases between them. The CDR3 length is 15 residues. CDR1 and CDR2 from the germline V gene are MNHGY and SAAAGT. CDR3 residues: CASSYPPQGNYGYTF. The CDR3 coding sequence is TGTGCCAGCAGTTACCCCCCCCAGGGAAACTATGGCTACACCTTC.

J is TRBJ1-3 and V is TRBV1. TRBV1 is a documented pseudogene. The CDR3 consists of 17 residues. The CDR3 spells CASSQDTGRRVGNTIYF. CDR3 nucleotide sequence: TGCGCCAGCAGCCAAGATACCGGCAGGAGAGTTGGAAATACCATATATTTT.

This clone showed up just a few times. The CDR3: CATQIREFNTEAFF. DNA of the CDR3: TGTGCCACACAAATTAGGGAGTTCAACACTGAAGCTTTCTTT. This chain uses TRBV15 with TRBJ1-1; D remains unclear. This CDR3 is 14 amino acids long. Germline-derived CDR1 and CDR2 are LNHNV and YYDKDF (reference sequence). The V gene lost 9 bases and the J gene lost 2 bases, with 16 bases spanning the gap.

The chain employs TRBV12-5 and TRBJ1-1, with TRBD1 matching over 8 bases. Germline V gene lookup returns CDR1 LGHNT and CDR2 FRNRAP. The CDR3 has 13 amino acids. DNA of the CDR3: TGTGCCAGCAATACAGGGGGGAACACTGAAGCTTTCTTT. Protein product: CASNTGGNTEAFF.

This clone turned up a few times. The J gene is TRBJ1-1, the V gene TRBV6-8; 8 bases align to TRBD1. The germline V gene has CDR1 MNHGY and CDR2 SAAAGT. Unmatched junction bases numbered 5, after V lost 5 bases and J lost 0 bases. The CDR3 totals 15 residues. Written as DNA, the CDR3 is TGTGCCAGCAGTGCCCAGACAGGGGTGAACACTGAAGCTTTCTTT. This encodes CASSAQTGVNTEAFF.

The chain has TRBV15 and TRBJ2-5; 7 nucleotides agree with TRBD2. The V segment lost 4 bases and the J segment 6 bases; nucleotides outside the gene matches: 11. The CDR3 length is 15 residues. CDR1 is LNHNV and CDR2 is YYDKDF in the germline V gene (reference sequence). CDR3 protein: CATSKLGEGWQTQYF. In DNA, the CDR3 is TGTGCCACCAGCAAATTGGGGGAGGGTTGGCAGACCCAGTACTTC.

This clone was picked up one time. The chain couples TRBV5-1 to TRBJ1-1; 7 positions match TRBD1. CDR3 length: 15 amino acids. The trim removed 0 bases at V and 4 bases at J, leaving 6 bases unmatched. Germline V gene data show CDR1 as SGHRS and CDR2 as YFSETQ. The CDR3 DNA reads as TGCGCCAGCAGCTTGGGTGGGACAGACCTCACTGAAGCTTTCTTT. This codes for CASSLGGTDLTEAFF.

This sequence joins TRBV11-3 and TRBJ1-1; possibly TRBD1 for D (6 bases). Germline V CDR1 and CDR2: SGHNT, YENEEA. V was shortened by 5 bases and J by 3 bases, with 13 bases between the two germline ends. The CDR3 is made up of 14 amino acids. CDR3: CASSPQGGYTEAFF. Here the CDR3 DNA reads TGTGCCAGCAGCCCACAGGGAGGATACACTGAAGCTTTCTTT.

This clone was seen only a few times. The chain carries TRBV15 and TRBJ2-4, with 9 positions matching TRBD1. CDR1 LNHNV and CDR2 YYDKDF come from the germline V gene (reference sequence). The CDR3 runs to 16 residues. J lost 4 bases, V lost 3 bases, and 7 bases had no gene match. CDR3 region: CATSRDNGQGKNIQYF. The DNA of the CDR3 is TGTGCCACCAGCAGGGACAACGGACAGGGGAAAAACATTCAGTACTTC.

The gene calls are TRBV18 and TRBJ1-2; 8 nucleotides line up with TRBD1. The germline V gene encodes CDR1 KGHSH and CDR2 LQKENI. The CDR3 runs to 14 residues. The trim removed 2 bases at V and 5 bases at J, leaving 4 bases unmatched. This CDR3 reads CASSPGQGIYGYTF. CDR3 nucleotides: TGTGCCAGCTCACCAGGACAGGGAATATATGGCTACACCTTC.

There are a few counts of this clone. The CDR3 reads CAWSFGSGAFSGNTIYF. In DNA, the CDR3 is TGTGCCTGGAGTTTTGGTTCAGGGGCCTTCTCTGGAAACACCATATATTTT. The chain is built from TRBV30 and TRBJ1-3, with D possibly being TRBD1 (6 bases). CDR3 length: 17 amino acids. The germline gives CDR1 GTSNPN, CDR2 SVGIG (reference sequence). Trimming shortened V by 2 bases and J by 0 bases, and 17 bases separated the two germline ends.

This chain joins TRBV28 and TRBJ1-1; 7 bases align to TRBD1. Germline V gene data show CDR1 as MDHEN and CDR2 as SYDVKM. CDR3 length: 15 residues. V was pared by 5 bases and J by 10 bases, with 16 bases of the junction left unmatched. CDR3: CASSTGTAAGISAFF. The DNA of the CDR3 is TGTGCCAGCAGTACTGGGACAGCCGCGGGTATTTCAGCTTTCTTT.

The chain joins TRBV15 to TRBJ2-4; TRBD2 might be the D (5 bases). V was pared by 1 base and J by 0 bases, with 10 bases between. CDR1 is LNHNV, CDR2 YYDKDF, per germline (reference sequence). This CDR3 has 16 amino acids. The DNA of the CDR3 is TGTGCCACCAGCAGAGCCCGGGGTGTAGCCAAAAACATTCAGTACTTC. Translating it yields CATSRARGVAKNIQYF.

The V and J genes are TRBV29-1 and TRBJ1-2, with a possible D match to TRBD1 (6 bases). Between the trimmed V and J ends, which lost 3 bases and 8 bases, there was a span of 16 bases. CDR1 is SQVTM and CDR2 is ANQGSEA in the germline V gene. The CDR3 is 13 amino acids. The CDR3 sequence: CSVDRGGSGGYTF. The CDR3 DNA reads TGCAGCGTTGACAGGGGAGGATCTGGGGGCTACACCTTC.

By share of the sample, this clone is large. The V and J genes are TRBV11-3 and TRBJ2-3, with D maybe TRBD2 (5 bases). The CDR3 length is 16 residues. Germline assignment: CDR1 SGHNT and CDR2 YENEEA. Trimming left V 4 bases short and J 1 base short, with 15 bases between. The CDR3 DNA follows: TGTGCCAGCAGCTACCCCTGGCCCGGGGGCACAGATACGCAGTATTTT. It is translated as CASSYPWPGGTDTQYF.

The CDR3 DNA is TGCGCCAGCAGTGAGATACAGGGTACCGGAAACACCATATATTTT. Its protein is CASSEIQGTGNTIYF. This chain joins TRBV10-2 and TRBJ1-3, with a tentative D call TRBD1 (6 bases). Germline CDR1 WSHSY, CDR2 SAAADI. Trimming removed 2 bases at V and 4 bases at J, with 12 bases between. The CDR3 has 15 residues.

CDR3 nucleotides: TGCGCCAGCAGCTTGTCTTCGACAGGATCTCAGGAAAAACTGTTTTTT. This encodes CASSLSSTGSQEKLFF. The chain links TRBV5-1 to TRBJ1-4; a possible D gene is TRBD1 (6 bases). The CDR3 sequence is 16 residues long. The V and J ends lost 1 base and 8 bases respectively, with 18 bases between them. CDR1 SGHRS and CDR2 YFSETQ come from the germline V gene.

As concerns this clone: A read error may account for a junction end that differs from germline. The chain recombines TRBV10-2 with TRBJ1-6, with D unclear. The CDR3 is made up of 15 amino acids. Germline CDR1 reads WSHSY; CDR2 reads SAAADI. CDR3 loop: CAISDEGTYNSPLHF. Written as DNA, the CDR3 is TGCGCCATCAGTGACGAGGGAACTTATAATTCACCCCTCCACTTT.

V and J are TRBV29-1 and TRBJ2-5; 10 bases map to TRBD1. V shed 3 bases and J 5 bases; nucleotides not matched to a gene: 6. The CDR3 is made up of 14 amino acids. CDR1 and CDR2 (germline): SQVTM, ANQGSEA. The CDR3 reads CSVDRDRGGETQYF. In nucleotides, the CDR3 is TGCAGCGTTGACCGGGACAGGGGAGGGGAGACCCAGTACTTC.

This clone has only one observation. The chain has TRBV6-7 and TRBJ1-2; tentative D call: TRBD1 (6 bases). TRBV6-7 has ORF status, its function being uncertain. The CDR3 consists of 15 residues. The ends were cut back, 5 bases at V and 4 bases at J, with 17 bases in the middle. CDR3 bases: TGTGCCAGCAGTCCGACAGGAGGGTATATCTATGGCTACACCTTC. This gives the protein CASSPTGGYIYGYTF.

The gene calls are TRBV30 and TRBJ1-6; D possibly corresponds to TRBD1 (6 bases). The ends were cut back, 4 bases at V and 10 bases at J, with 20 bases in the middle. The CDR3 is 15 amino acids. Germline CDR1 is GTSNPN and CDR2 is SVGIG (reference sequence). CDR3 loop: CAWTRMAGAVSPLHF. In DNA form, the CDR3 reads TGTGCCTGGACCCGTATGGCGGGGGCAGTCTCACCCCTCCACTTT.

The chain links TRBV30 to TRBJ1-2; D not certain. Germline-derived CDR1 and CDR2 are GTSNPN and SVGIG (reference sequence). The CDR3 loop spans 16 amino acids. V lost 4 bases and J lost 4, with 22 bases in between. CDR3 loop: CAWTRVCYRKTYGYTF. CDR3 nucleotide sequence: TGTGCCTGGACACGAGTGTGTTATAGAAAGACCTATGGCTACACCTTC.

V and J are TRBV19 and TRBJ1-2; TRBD1 is a possible D gene (6 bases). V dropped 4 bases and J dropped 2 bases, with 8 bases sitting between them. CDR1 LNHDA and CDR2 SQIVND come from the germline V gene (reference sequence). The length of the CDR3 is 13 residues. Written as DNA, the CDR3 is TGTGCCAGTAGTAAGCAGGGGAACTATGGCTACACCTTC. It is translated as CASSKQGNYGYTF. Using reference TRBV19 and TRBJ1-2 for the parts outside the CDR3, the full variable domain is DGGITQSPKYLFRKEGQNVTLSCEQNLNHDAMYWYRQDPGQGLRLIYYSQIVNDFQKGDIAEGYSVSREKKESFPLTVTSAQKNPTAFYLCASSKQGNYGYTFGSGTRLTVV.

This chain joins TRBV11-3 and TRBJ2-7; tentatively, D is TRBD2 (6 bases). The CDR3 runs to 14 residues. V lost 2 bases, J lost 6 bases, and 14 bases lay in between. Germline V gene data show CDR1 as SGHNT and CDR2 as YENEEA. The CDR3 spells CASSLTTRGSEQYF. For the CDR3, the DNA is TGTGCCAGCAGCTTAACGACACGGGGGAGCGAGCAGTACTTC.

The chain couples TRBV19 to TRBJ1-2; 7 bases agree with TRBD1. The V and J ends lost 6 bases and 8 bases, in that order; junction bases with no gene match: 9. In germline, CDR1 is LNHDA, CDR2 SQIVND (reference sequence). The CDR3 has 13 amino acids. The CDR3 loop is CASRLQGREGYTF. The CDR3 region has the DNA TGTGCCAGTAGACTACAGGGGCGAGAAGGCTACACCTTC.

This rearrangement joins TRBV11-3 to TRBJ2-5, with TRBD2 as a possible D gene (6 bases). This CDR3 comprises 14 residues. The V gene lost 3 bases and the J gene lost 5 bases, with 13 bases spanning the gap. Germline CDR1 reads SGHNT; CDR2 reads YENEEA. Here the CDR3 DNA reads TGTGCCAGCAGCTTGGGGGGACCTCGGGAGACCCAGTACTTC. Translated, it gives CASSLGGPRETQYF.

The chain is built from TRBV6-8 and TRBJ1-2, with D perhaps matching TRBD1 (5 bases). The CDR3 contains 14 residues. Germline CDR1 and CDR2: MNHGY and SAAAGT. V lost 5 bases, J lost 3 bases, and 13 bases lay in between. CDR3 DNA sequence: TGTGCCAGCAGTGGGGTCAGGGTCGACTATGGCTACACCTTC. Its translation: CASSGVRVDYGYTF.

On this clone: The junction does not match germline at one end; this may be a read error. The chain recombines TRBV11-3 with TRBJ1-1; D is unresolved. This CDR3 is 16 amino acids long. Germline V lookup: CDR1 SGHNT, CDR2 YENEEA. DNA for the CDR3: TGTGCCAGCACCTTATTTGAAGCCGATCCGAACACTGAAGCTTTCTTT. The encoded protein is CASTLFEADPNTEAFF.